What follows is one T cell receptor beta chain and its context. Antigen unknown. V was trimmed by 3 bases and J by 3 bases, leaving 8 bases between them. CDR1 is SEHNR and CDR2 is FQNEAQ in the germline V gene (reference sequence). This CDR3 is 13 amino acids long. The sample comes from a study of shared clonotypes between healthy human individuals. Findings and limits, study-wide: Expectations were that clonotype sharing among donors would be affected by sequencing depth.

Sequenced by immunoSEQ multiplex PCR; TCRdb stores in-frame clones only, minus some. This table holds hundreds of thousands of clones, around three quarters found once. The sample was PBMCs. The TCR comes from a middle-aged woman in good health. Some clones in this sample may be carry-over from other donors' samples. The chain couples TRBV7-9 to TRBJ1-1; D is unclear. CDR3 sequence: CASSLSRDTEAFF. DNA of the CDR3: TGTGCCAGCAGCTTGAGTAGGGACACTGAAGCTTTCTTT.